These 7 T cell receptor beta chains were sequenced from one sample in a study of T cell changes during pregnancy in multiple sclerosis. The protocol was immunoSEQ multiplex PCR, while the TCRdb copy is restricted to in-frame clones and leaves out a portion. The top ten hold under 1.5% of the sample, which has about 100,000 clones, roughly 92% seen once. Material: peripheral blood, obtained in the second trimester of pregnancy. The source of these receptors is a female donor with multiple sclerosis, enrolled in a pregnancy study.

This chain uses TRBV7-2 with TRBJ2-3; TRBD1 matches at 8 bases. The CDR3 runs to 15 residues. The germline CDR1 and CDR2 sequences are SGHTA and FQGNSA. Trimming cost V 5 bases and J 4 bases; bases outside gene matches: 8. The CDR3 spells CASSHSGGLSDTQYF. The DNA of the CDR3 is TGTGCCAGCAGCCATTCAGGGGGCTTGTCAGATACGCAGTATTTT. Based on the CDR3 plus reference TRBV7-2 and TRBJ2-3, the full variable domain is GAGVSQSPSNKVTEKGKDVELRCDPISGHTALYWYRQSLGQGLEFLIYFQGNSAPDKSGLPSDRFSAERTGGSVSTLTIQRTQQEDSAVYLCASSHSGGLSDTQYFGPGTRLTVL.

The genes are TRBV6-5 and TRBJ2-5; tentatively, D is TRBD1 (6 bases). Trimming took 6 bases from V and 4 from J, leaving 9 bases between them. Germline V gene lookup returns CDR1 MNHEY and CDR2 SVGAGI. The CDR3 is 12 amino acids. CDR3 sequence (DNA): TGTGCCAGCAGAACAGGGTTAGAGACCCAGTACTTC. Translation: CASRTGLETQYF.

In this sample, this clone turned up a few times. In DNA, the CDR3 is TGTGCCAGCAGTGCAGGCTATGGGCCCCAGCATTTT. As protein: CASSAGYGPQHF. The V gene is TRBV2, the J gene TRBJ1-5, with D unresolved. The CDR3 is 12 amino acids. V lost 4 bases and J 9 bases, leaving 10 bases between the germline ends. Germline CDR1 and CDR2: SNHLY and FYNNEI.

V usage is TRBV7-2 and J usage is TRBJ1-1, with TRBD1 matching over 8 bases. The CDR3 is 11 amino acids. Trimming at V came to 1 base and at J to 13 bases, leaving 2 bases not matched to a gene. Germline V gives CDR1 SGHTA, CDR2 FQGNSA. The CDR3: CASSLGTGFFF. CDR3 DNA: TGTGCCAGCAGCTTAGGGACAGGGTTTTTCTTT.

The CDR3: CASSISKGSQPQHF. DNA of the CDR3: TGTGCCAGTAGTATATCTAAGGGGTCTCAGCCCCAGCATTTT. J is TRBJ1-5 and V is TRBV19, with D possibly matching TRBD1 (5 bases). Trimming shortened V by 2 bases and J by 6 bases, and 11 bases separated the two germline ends. The CDR3 has 14 residues. Germline-derived CDR1 and CDR2 are LNHDA and SQIVND (reference sequence).

This chain connects TRBV18 to TRBJ1-6; maybe TRBD1 (6 bases). The germline V and J ends were trimmed by 4 bases and 5 bases, with 6 bases remaining between them. The CDR3 runs 13 residues. CDR1 is KGHSH and CDR2 is LQKENI in the germline V gene. DNA of the CDR3: TGTGCCAGCTCACAGGGGGATAATTCACCCCTCCACTTT. Its translation: CASSQGDNSPLHF.

This sequence joins TRBV6-5 and TRBJ2-7; D is possibly TRBD1 (6 bases). CDR1 is MNHEY, CDR2 SVGAGI, per germline. Trimming took 5 bases from V and 2 from J, leaving 13 bases between them. CDR3 length equals 14 residues. In nucleotides, the CDR3 is TGTGCCAGCAGTGCCCTAACAGGGCCCTACGAGCAGTACTTC. Its protein is CASSALTGPYEQYF.